The next 21 T cell receptor beta chains were all read from a single sample in a study of shared clonotypes between healthy human individuals. Libraries were prepared by immunoSEQ multiplex PCR; TCRdb keeps only in-frame clonotypes and omits some of them. This table holds about 600,000 clones, more than 95% found once. The specimen was naive CD4+ T cells sorted from blood. Subset defined: CD45RA+ positively selected. These receptors originate from a woman in her 30s in good health.

Details on this clone: Within the sample, other DNA sequences also encode this same CDR3. This chain connects TRBV2 to TRBJ2-3; the D is unclear. Germline-derived CDR1 and CDR2 are SNHLY and FYNNEI. Trimming removed 1 base from V and 4 bases from J, with 3 bases in between. CDR3 length: 12 amino acids. Here the CDR3 DNA reads TGTGCCAGCAGTGAAGTGTCAGATACGCAGTATTTT. The encoded protein is CASSEVSDTQYF.

The chain couples TRBV27 to TRBJ2-6; D may match TRBD1 or TRBD2 (6 bases each). Deletions cut 8 bases from V and 2 bases from J, with 16 bases between. This CDR3 comprises 16 residues. Germline assignment: CDR1 MNHEY and CDR2 SMNVEV (reference sequence). The CDR3 loop is CASARLGGPGANVLTF. The CDR3 nucleotides are TGTGCCAGCGCGAGACTAGGGGGACCTGGGGCCAACGTCCTGACTTTC.

This chain links TRBV4-2 with TRBJ2-2; the match to TRBD2 covers 7 bases. The CDR3 is 16 amino acids. Germline values: CDR1 LGHNA, CDR2 YNFKEQ. With V trimmed by 4 bases and J by 8 bases, 13 bases remained unmatched. The CDR3 region is CASSPLYRGGVGELFF. In DNA, the CDR3 is TGTGCCAGCAGCCCCCTCTATAGGGGAGGGGTTGGGGAGCTGTTTTTT.

The chain recombines TRBV29-1 with TRBJ2-1; 9 nucleotides align to TRBD2. This CDR3 contains 16 residues. V lost 5 bases, J lost 2 bases, and 10 bases stayed unmatched. The germline gives CDR1 SQVTM, CDR2 ANQGSEA. CDR3 sequence reads: CSVRGAGGPPYNEQFF. Written as DNA, the CDR3 is TGCAGCGTTCGTGGCGCGGGAGGGCCCCCCTACAATGAGCAGTTCTTC.

The chain recombines TRBV5-1 with TRBJ2-3, with D perhaps assigned TRBD1 or TRBD2 (5 bases each). CDR3 length: 15 amino acids. V was pared by 4 bases and J by 9 bases, with 21 bases between. Germline assignment: CDR1 SGHRS and CDR2 YFSETQ. CDR3 loop: CASSQASTRELTQYF. CDR3 coding DNA: TGCGCCAGCAGCCAAGCATCAACCAGGGAGTTGACGCAGTATTTT.

This clone was seen only once. The gene calls are TRBV6-5 and TRBJ2-1; D is unclear. The V gene's germline CDR1 is MNHEY and CDR2 SVGAGI. V was pared by 5 bases and J by 4 bases, with 3 bases between. The CDR3 consists of 11 residues. The CDR3 spells CASSVYNEQFF. In DNA form, the CDR3 reads TGTGCCAGCAGTGTTTACAATGAGCAGTTCTTC.

The chain carries TRBV28 and TRBJ1-5; tentative D call: TRBD1 (5 bases). Germline V lookup: CDR1 MDHEN, CDR2 SYDVKM. This CDR3 has 14 amino acids. The V end was cut by 8 bases, the J end by 6 bases, with 17 bases between. The CDR3 DNA is TGTGCCAGCGTCGGCAGGGTTTTCAGTCAGCCCCAGCATTTT. It yields the protein CASVGRVFSQPQHF.

This chain connects TRBV6-1 to TRBJ2-1, with 8 bases fitting TRBD1. The CDR3 runs 16 residues. Germline V gene sequence: CDR1 MNHNS, CDR2 SASEGT. J gave up 4 bases and V 2 bases, and 7 bases lay outside the gene matches. DNA of the CDR3: TGTGCCAGCAGTGAACAGGGGGCCCCGGCGTACAATGAGCAGTTCTTC. Protein sequence: CASSEQGAPAYNEQFF.

The rearrangement joins TRBV28 to TRBJ1-5; 9 nucleotides align to TRBD1. Trimming cost V 3 bases and J 3 bases; bases outside gene matches: 3. The CDR3 totals 15 residues. Germline CDR1 is MDHEN and CDR2 is SYDVKM. The CDR3 coding sequence is TGTGCCAGCAGTTTCGGGGACAGGGTCAATCAGCCCCAGCATTTT. Protein product: CASSFGDRVNQPQHF.

Concerning this clone: Other DNA sequences in the same sample also yield this CDR3. The chain carries TRBV5-1 and TRBJ1-1; D not certain. Germline CDR1 and CDR2: SGHRS and YFSETQ. The CDR3 covers 14 residues. Trimming took off 0 bases at V and 1 base at J, with 7 bases between the two ends. The CDR3 is CASSLADGNTEAFF. CDR3 sequence (DNA): TGCGCCAGCAGCTTGGCCGATGGGAACACTGAAGCTTTCTTT.

The chain uses TRBV6-5 and TRBJ2-3; TRBD2 agrees at 12 bases. Germline V gives CDR1 MNHEY, CDR2 SVGAGI. Unmatched junction bases numbered 1, after V lost 2 bases and J lost 4 bases. The CDR3 has 15 residues. CDR3 amino acids: CASSYRLAGADTQYF. The DNA of the CDR3 is TGTGCCAGCAGTTACCGACTAGCGGGAGCAGATACGCAGTATTTT.

In regard to this clone: In the same sample, other DNA sequences code for this CDR3. The chain links TRBV18 to TRBJ1-1; tentative D call: TRBD1 (5 bases). Between the trimmed V and J ends, which lost 2 bases and 1 base, there was a span of 8 bases. Germline V gene lookup returns CDR1 KGHSH and CDR2 LQKENI. The CDR3 loop spans 14 amino acids. The CDR3 spells CASSPGAGNTEAFF. The CDR3 DNA reads as TGTGCCAGCTCACCAGGGGCTGGGAACACTGAAGCTTTCTTT.

The J gene is TRBJ2-7, the V gene TRBV2; 8 bases are a match to TRBD1. The length of the CDR3 is 16 residues. Germline assignment: CDR1 SNHLY and CDR2 FYNNEI. After removal of 6 bases from V and 2 bases from J, the junction contained 12 bases not matched to a gene. The CDR3 reads CASREPHGTGTYEQYF. CDR3 coding DNA: TGTGCCAGCAGAGAACCGCACGGGACAGGTACCTACGAGCAGTACTTC. The full variable domain, rest sourced from reference TRBV2 and TRBJ2-7, is EPEVTQTPSHQVTQMGQEVILRCVPISNHLYFYWYRQILGQKVEFLVSFYNNEISEKSEIFDDQFSVERPDGSNFTLKIRSTKLEDSAMYFCASREPHGTGTYEQYFGPGTRLTVT.

This clone was seen a handful of times. The rearrangement joins TRBV7-9 to TRBJ1-5; D is uncertain. V shed 1 base and J shed 7 bases, with 8 bases lying between them. Germline V CDR1 and CDR2: SEHNR, FQNEAQ (reference sequence). The length of the CDR3 is 13 residues. The CDR3 loop is CASSLGAAQPQHF. The CDR3 bases are TGTGCCAGCAGCTTAGGGGCAGCGCAGCCCCAGCATTTT. Complete variable domain (other parts from reference TRBV7-9 and TRBJ1-5): DTGVSQNPRHKITKRGQNVTFRCDPISEHNRLYWYRQTLGQGPEFLTYFQNEAQLEKSRLLSDRFSAERPKGSFSTLEIQRTEQGDSAMYLCASSLGAAQPQHFGDGTRLSIL.

The chain employs TRBV29-1 and TRBJ1-2, with D perhaps matching TRBD1 (5 bases). Germline lookup yields CDR1 SQVTM and CDR2 ANQGSEA. V lost 7 bases and J 3 bases, leaving 21 bases between the germline ends. The CDR3 sequence is 15 residues long. CDR3: CSAPVGLADDYGYTF. As DNA, the CDR3 is TGCAGCGCCCCCGTGGGGCTCGCCGACGACTATGGCTACACCTTC.

The chain joins TRBV28 to TRBJ2-3; a possible D gene is TRBD2 (5 bases). Germline loops: CDR1 MDHEN, CDR2 SYDVKM. V shed 3 bases and J shed 9 bases, with 10 bases lying between them. The CDR3 has 12 residues. The CDR3 protein is CASSFSGSTQYF. DNA for the CDR3: TGTGCCAGCAGTTTCAGCGGCAGCACGCAGTATTTT.

The chain links TRBV18 to TRBJ2-2, with TRBD2 identical over 7 bases. This CDR3 contains 17 residues. The trim removed 1 base at V and 1 base at J, leaving 6 bases unmatched. Germline assignment: CDR1 KGHSH and CDR2 LQKENI. The CDR3 loop reads CASSPLRTGGNTGELFF. DNA of the CDR3: TGTGCCAGCTCACCACTCAGGACGGGAGGGAACACCGGGGAGCTGTTTTTT.

This clone was detected only once. Other DNA sequences within the sample encode an identical CDR3. The CDR3 here is CASSRGTSGNNEQFF. DNA of the CDR3: TGTGCCAGCAGTCGGGGGACTAGCGGAAACAATGAGCAGTTCTTC. The chain recombines TRBV28 with TRBJ2-1; 11 nucleotides match TRBD2. CDR1 and CDR2 (germline): MDHEN, SYDVKM. V dropped 5 bases and J dropped 5; count of bases not matched to a gene: 5. The CDR3 covers 15 residues.

V usage is TRBV5-4 and J usage is TRBJ2-7; perhaps TRBD2 as D (6 bases). Germline V gene lookup returns CDR1 SGHNT and CDR2 YYREEE (reference sequence). Trimming left V 0 bases short and J 2 bases short, with 15 bases between. The CDR3 length is 16 residues. CDR3 in DNA: TGTGCCAGCAGCTTGGGTTTGGCTAGCGCGACCTACGAGCAGTACTTC. Its protein product is CASSLGLASATYEQYF. The variable domain in full, completed from reference TRBV5-4 and TRBJ2-7, reads ETGVTQSPTHLIKTRGQQVTLRCSSQSGHNTVSWYQQALGQGPQFIFQYYREEENGRGNFPPRFSGLQFPNYSSELNVNALELDDSALYLCASSLGLASATYEQYFGPGTRLTVT.

CDR3 sequence reads: CASKFAGTTNTEAFF. CDR3 bases: TGTGCCAGCAAGTTCGCCGGGACAACGAACACTGAAGCTTTCTTT. This sequence joins TRBV6-1 and TRBJ1-1; TRBD1 is a possible D gene (6 bases). CDR1 and CDR2 (germline): MNHNS, SASEGT. Trimming took off 7 bases at V and 1 base at J, with 16 bases between the two ends. This CDR3 has 15 residues.

The table lists this clone with a count of one. The rearrangement links TRBV29-1 to TRBJ2-3; TRBD1 agrees at 10 bases. The length of the CDR3 is 13 residues. Per the germline V gene, CDR1 is SQVTM and CDR2 is ANQGSEA. V gave up 7 bases and J gave up 3 bases; unmatched junction bases: 4. The CDR3 nucleotides are TGCAGCGAACGGACAGGGGGGACAGATACGCAGTATTTT. It specifies CSERTGGTDTQYF.